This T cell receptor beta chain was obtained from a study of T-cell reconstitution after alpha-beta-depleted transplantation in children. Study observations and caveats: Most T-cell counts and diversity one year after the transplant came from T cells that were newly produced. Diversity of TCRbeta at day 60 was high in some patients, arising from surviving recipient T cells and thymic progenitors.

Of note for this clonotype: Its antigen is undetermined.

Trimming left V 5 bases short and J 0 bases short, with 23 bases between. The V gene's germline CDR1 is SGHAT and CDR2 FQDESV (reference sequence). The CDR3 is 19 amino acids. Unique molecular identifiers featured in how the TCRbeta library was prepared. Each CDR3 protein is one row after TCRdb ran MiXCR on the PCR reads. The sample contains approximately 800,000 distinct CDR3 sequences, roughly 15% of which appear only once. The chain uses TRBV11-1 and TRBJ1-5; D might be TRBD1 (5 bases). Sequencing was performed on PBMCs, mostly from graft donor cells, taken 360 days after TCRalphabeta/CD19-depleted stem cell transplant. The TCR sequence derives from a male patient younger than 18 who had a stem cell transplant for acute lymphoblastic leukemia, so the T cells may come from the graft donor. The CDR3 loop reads CASSESRLRGKNSNQPQHF. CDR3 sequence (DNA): TGTGCCAGCAGCGAATCGCGGCTTCGGGGCAAAAATAGCAATCAGCCCCAGCATTTT.